This T cell receptor beta chain was recovered during a study of cytomegalovirus exposure and HLA in healthy donors. Amplification used 60 Vbeta primers and 13 Jbeta primers. The data were produced by immunoSEQ multiplex PCR, yet TCRdb's version contains in-frame clones alone and is incomplete. The sample has fewer than 110,000 clones, around 73% seen once. The receptor comes from a man aged 25-40 years in good health and CMV-seronegative. Sequencing was carried out using PBMCs.

The CDR3 nucleotides read TGCGCCAGCCGGGGGTTAGGTACTGAAGCTTTCTTT. Translated: CASRGLGTEAFF. The gene calls are TRBV5-1 and TRBJ1-1, with a possible D match to TRBD1 (5 bases). V was cut by 7 bases and J by 5 bases, with 12 bases left in between. Germline loops: CDR1 SGHRS, CDR2 YFSETQ. The CDR3 runs 12 residues.